The 9 T cell receptor beta chains below were found in one sample sequenced in a study of liver allograft versus peripheral blood T cells. Study background: Transplanted livers held T cell receptor repertoires, and these were compared with repertoires in recipients' peripheral blood.

Each CDR3 protein gets one entry after TCRdb re-called the reads with MiXCR. This sample yields some 6,000 distinct CDR3 sequences, of which more than 15% are seen a single time; approximately 49% belongs to the top ten. Receptors originate from a human patient who had a liver transplant. The T cells may partly be graft donor cells.

This clonotype is medium-sized by share. The chain has TRBV29-1 and TRBJ2-6; perhaps TRBD2 as D (5 bases). The ends were cut back, 6 bases at V and 1 base at J, with 7 bases in the middle. CDR1 SQVTM and CDR2 ANQGSEA come from the germline V gene. This CDR3 is 13 amino acids long. The CDR3 region is CSVWESGANVLTF. The CDR3 region has the DNA TGCAGCGTCTGGGAGTCTGGGGCCAACGTCCTGACTTTC.

This clonotype showed up many times. This sequence joins TRBV19 and TRBJ1-1; possibly TRBD1 for D (6 bases). This CDR3 comprises 14 residues. Germline V gene sequence: CDR1 LNHDA, CDR2 SQIVND (reference sequence). V was trimmed by 5 bases and J by 1 base, leaving 11 bases between them. The CDR3: CASSVQGQNTEAFF. CDR3 nucleotide sequence: TGTGCCAGTAGTGTACAGGGACAGAACACTGAAGCTTTCTTT.

Relative to its sample, this clonotype is medium-sized. The rearrangement uses TRBV5-4 and TRBJ1-2; perhaps TRBD1 as D (6 bases). Trimming removed 0 bases from V and 8 bases from J, with 14 bases in between. CDR3 length: 14 amino acids. Germline assignment: CDR1 SGHNT and CDR2 YYREEE (reference sequence). CDR3 region: CASSLGGARQGYTF. CDR3 DNA: TGTGCCAGCAGCTTGGGGGGGGCGCGGCAGGGCTACACCTTC. The full variable domain, rest sourced from reference TRBV5-4 and TRBJ1-2, is ETGVTQSPTHLIKTRGQQVTLRCSSQSGHNTVSWYQQALGQGPQFIFQYYREEENGRGNFPPRFSGLQFPNYSSELNVNALELDDSALYLCASSLGGARQGYTFGSGTRLTVV.

There are many counts of this clonotype. The chain employs TRBV27 and TRBJ2-3; D possibly corresponds to TRBD2 (6 bases). This CDR3 has 16 residues. Germline-derived CDR1 and CDR2 are MNHEY and SMNVEV (reference sequence). Trimming removed 3 bases at V and 2 bases at J, with 15 bases between. CDR3 nucleotide sequence: TGTGCCAGCAGTTTGGTCCGCGGGGCATTCACAGATACGCAGTATTTT. Its translation: CASSLVRGAFTDTQYF.

This clonotype was seen a few times. The rearrangement uses TRBV28 and TRBJ2-3; D not resolved. The germline CDR1 and CDR2 sequences are MDHEN and SYDVKM. V shed 8 bases and J shed 1 base, with 4 bases lying between them. The CDR3 sequence is 11 residues long. CDR3 DNA sequence: TGTGCCAGCTCCCGCACAGATACGCAGTATTTT. As protein: CASSRTDTQYF.

The genes are TRBV28 and TRBJ2-3, with 8 bases aligning to TRBD2. Germline loops: CDR1 MDHEN, CDR2 SYDVKM. The CDR3 extends over 16 amino acids. V trimming: 8 bases; J trimming: 2 bases; junction bases outside the gene matches: 12. CDR3 DNA: TGTGCCAGCCCACCGCGGGAGGTCCGACTCACAGATACGCAGTATTTT. Translating gives CASPPREVRLTDTQYF.

Details on this clonotype: This could be a read error, since a much larger clone is one nucleotide away. The CDR3 DNA reads TGTGCCAGCAGTTTATCCGCCGGGACAGGGGTGGAGCATTACTTC. Its translation is CASSLSAGTGVEHYF. The chain uses TRBV28 and TRBJ2-7; TRBD1 aligns across 10 bases. The CDR3 spans 15 residues. Germline V CDR1 and CDR2: MDHEN, SYDVKM.

This clonotype showed up many times. The chain's CDR3 is CASSHPGGQLTGELFF. The CDR3 coding sequence is TGTGCCAGCAGCCACCCGGGGGGACAGCTAACCGGGGAGCTGTTTTTT. The chain links TRBV14 to TRBJ2-2; D may match TRBD1 or TRBD2 (7 bases each). This CDR3 spans 16 amino acids. Trimming stripped 3 bases from V and 5 bases from J, with 16 bases between. Germline loops: CDR1 SGHDN, CDR2 FVKESK.

This clonotype was observed many times. The V call is TRBV19, the J call TRBJ2-1; D is undetermined. This CDR3 has 14 residues. V gave up 2 bases and J gave up 6 bases, with 11 bases separating them. Germline assignment: CDR1 LNHDA and CDR2 SQIVND (reference sequence). This CDR3 reads CASSISRPPNEQFF. The CDR3 nucleotides read TGTGCCAGTAGTATAAGCAGGCCCCCCAATGAGCAGTTCTTC.